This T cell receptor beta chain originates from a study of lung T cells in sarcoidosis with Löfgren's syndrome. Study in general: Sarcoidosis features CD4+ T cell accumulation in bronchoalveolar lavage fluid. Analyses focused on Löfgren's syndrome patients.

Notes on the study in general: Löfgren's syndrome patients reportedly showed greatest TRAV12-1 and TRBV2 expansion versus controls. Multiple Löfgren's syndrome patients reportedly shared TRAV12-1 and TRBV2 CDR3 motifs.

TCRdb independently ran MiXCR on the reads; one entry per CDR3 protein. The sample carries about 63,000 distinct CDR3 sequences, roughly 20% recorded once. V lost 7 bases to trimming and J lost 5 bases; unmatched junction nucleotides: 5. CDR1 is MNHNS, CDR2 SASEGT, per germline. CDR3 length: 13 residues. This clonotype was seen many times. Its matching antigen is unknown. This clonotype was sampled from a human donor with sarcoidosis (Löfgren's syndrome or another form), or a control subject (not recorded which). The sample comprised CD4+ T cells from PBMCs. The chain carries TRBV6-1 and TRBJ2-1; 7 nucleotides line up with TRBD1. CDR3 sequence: CASKTGIDNEQFF. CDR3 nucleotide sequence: TGTGCCAGCAAGACAGGGATCGACAATGAGCAGTTCTTC.